Sequencing of this T cell receptor (beta chain) was carried out in a study of blood T cell repertoires in COVID-19. Turning to the study itself: COVID-19 samples, acute and convalescent, were from the United States, Italy and Spain. In each case, the material was cDNA or gDNA derived from T cells, B-cell-depleted T cells, or PBMCs.

Original processing notes: Reference gene primer amplification in the assay estimated nucleated cell counts. Here immunoSEQ multiplex PCR was the method, and the copy in TCRdb shows in-frame clones only, minus some. That table is the source of V, J and clone size, and D and trimming were worked out from the DNA. The sample gives 60,000 to 75,000 clones, around 84% of which show up once; 9% to 15% is in the top ten. The receptor comes from a human donor in a cohort sampled during active COVID-19. The specimen was peripheral blood.

The CDR3 region has the DNA TGTGCCAGCAGTGAAGCCCGACACCTAAACACTGAAGCTTTCTTT. It is translated as CASSEARHLNTEAFF. The rearrangement joins TRBV2 to TRBJ1-1, with D unresolved. CDR1 and CDR2 from the germline V gene are SNHLY and FYNNEI. The V end was cut by 0 bases, the J end by 2 bases, with 10 bases between. The CDR3 has 15 amino acids. The whole variable domain, filled in from reference TRBV2 and TRBJ1-1, reads EPEVTQTPSHQVTQMGQEVILRCVPISNHLYFYWYRQILGQKVEFLVSFYNNEISEKSEIFDDQFSVERPDGSNFTLKIRSTKLEDSAMYFCASSEARHLNTEAFFGQGTRLTVV.